This entry lists 2 T cell receptor beta chains sequenced from one sample in a study of T-cell reconstitution after alpha-beta-depleted transplantation in children. Construction of the TCRbeta library involved unique molecular identifiers. Each CDR3 protein gets one entry after TCRdb re-called the PCR reads with MiXCR. Among hundreds of thousands of distinct CDR3 sequences, about 16% were seen once, and the ten largest hold 25% to 35%. Sequencing was performed on PBMCs, mostly from graft donor cells, taken 360 days after TCRalphabeta/CD19-depleted stem cell transplant. Source of these receptors: a boy in the first two years of life who had a stem cell transplant for Wiskott-Aldrich syndrome, so the T cells may come from the graft donor.

This clonotype appeared a few times. The chain employs TRBV15 and TRBJ2-4, with a weak D call TRBD1 (6 bases). The V and J ends lost 6 bases and 4 bases respectively, with 10 bases between them. This CDR3 is 13 amino acids long. In germline, CDR1 is LNHNV, CDR2 YYDKDF (reference sequence). This CDR3 reads CATRQGIKNIQYF. As DNA, the CDR3 is TGTGCCACCAGACAGGGTATTAAAAACATTCAGTACTTC.

The CDR3, as DNA: TGTGCCAGCAGTCCCGGGACTATCGGCACTGAAGCTTTCTTT. It yields the protein CASSPGTIGTEAFF. The J gene is TRBJ1-1, the V gene TRBV28; D might be TRBD1 (5 bases). The CDR3 is made up of 14 amino acids. Germline CDR1 MDHEN, CDR2 SYDVKM. The ends were cut back, 5 bases at V and 4 bases at J, with 14 bases in the middle.